This record concerns one T cell receptor beta chain sequence. What it binds is unknown. The data are from a study of vaccination effects on CD4 cells after COVID-19. Turning to the study itself: The researchers cultured approximately 2 million PBMC per well with about 11 IU/ml IL-2 and roughly 10 ug/ml peptides. Study-wide findings and caveats: Clonal contraction was marked in infection- and vaccine-induced clones late after vaccination.

Here immunoSEQ multiplex PCR was the method, and the copy in TCRdb shows in-frame clones only, minus some. This sample has about 74,000 clones; approximately 71% occur once, and the top ten carry around 2.1%. Looked up from germline, CDR1 is SGDLS and CDR2 is YYNGEE. The ends were cut back, 0 bases at V and 11 bases at J, with 20 bases in the middle. This CDR3 spans 16 amino acids. CD4+ T cells were isolated after approximately 10 days of culture. People in the vaccine group had not been infected with SARS-CoV-2 before, and their nucleocapsid antibodies were negative. Days 3 and 7 saw half the medium replaced with IL-2 medium.

The sample here was CD4+ T cells from PBMCs cultured without peptide, taken before COVID-19 vaccination. The TCR comes from a human donor who received a COVID-19 vaccine. This chain links TRBV9 with TRBJ2-2; the D gene is possibly TRBD2 (6 bases). Written as DNA, the CDR3 is TGTGCCAGCAGCGTAGCGGTTGCGGGGCAGGGCGGTGAGCTGTTTTTT. Amino acid sequence: CASSVAVAGQGGELFF. Looking up the rest from reference TRBV9 and TRBJ2-2 gives the full variable domain: DSGVTQTPKHLITATGQRVTLRCSPRSGDLSVYWYQQSLDQGLQFLIQYYNGEERAKGNILERFSAQQFPDLHSELNLSSLELGDSALYFCASSVAVAGQGGELFFGEGSRLTVL.